This T cell receptor beta chain was captured by sequencing in a study of blood T cell repertoires in COVID-19. Participants, 18 to 89 years old, spanned some 23 US areas. Participants reported their clinical history, and cohort assignment relied on those reports. The CDR3 has 13 amino acids. Germline trimming cut 5 bases from V and 4 bases from J; bases unmatched to any gene: 4. In germline, CDR1 is SGHAT, CDR2 FQNNGV. Authors' analysis steps: From reference gene primer amplification, estimates of nucleated cell counts were derived. Profiled with immunoSEQ multiplex PCR; TCRdb holds only in-frame clones, not every one. Clone size and V and J calls were adopted from that table, with D and trimming inferred from the DNA. The sample holds roughly 360,000 clones, more than 70% seen once.

The chain recombines TRBV11-2 with TRBJ1-1; 7 bases agree with TRBD1. The source is a man younger than 40 who had recovered from COVID-19. The sequenced material came from PBMCs or T cells enriched from blood (not recorded which). CDR3: CASSRQGGTEAFF. The CDR3 coding sequence is TGTGCCAGCAGCCGACAGGGCGGCACTGAAGCTTTCTTT.